The source of this T cell receptor (beta chain) is a study of beta chain features in type 1 diabetes. Overall study: When patients were set against healthy donors, age, gender and cell yields were similar. General study results and limits: When Type 1 diabetes patients were examined, their TCRB CDR3s proved moderately but significantly shorter in all four CD4+ subsets.

V gave up 4 bases and J gave up 6 bases, with 15 bases separating them. The CDR3 length is 15 residues. Germline V gene lookup returns CDR1 LGHNA and CDR2 YSLEER. Investigators reverse transcribed all isolated RNA, so they sequenced expressed TCRB transcripts. TCRdb keeps only in-frame clones here, not all; method: immunoSEQ multiplex PCR. The data hold 310,000 or so clones, with over 7% observed a single time. This clone has only a few counts. The antigen remains unidentified. V and J are TRBV4-3 and TRBJ1-4; no clear D. This clonotype was obtained from a man younger than 40 with type 1 diabetes. Sequenced input: central memory CD4+ T cells from blood. Here the CDR3 DNA reads TGCGCCAGCAGCCGAGTTCAGCAAGAAGATGAAAAACTGTTTTTT. Residues: CASSRVQQEDEKLFF.